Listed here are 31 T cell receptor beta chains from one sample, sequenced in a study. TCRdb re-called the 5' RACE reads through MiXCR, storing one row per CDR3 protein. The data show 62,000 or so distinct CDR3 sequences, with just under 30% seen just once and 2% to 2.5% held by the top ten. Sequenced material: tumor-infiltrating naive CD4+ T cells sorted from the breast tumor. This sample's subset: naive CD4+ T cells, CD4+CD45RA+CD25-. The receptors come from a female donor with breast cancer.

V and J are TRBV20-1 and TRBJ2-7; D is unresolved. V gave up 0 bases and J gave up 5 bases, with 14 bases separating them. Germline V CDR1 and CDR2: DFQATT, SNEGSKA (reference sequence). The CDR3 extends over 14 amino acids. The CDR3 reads CSARDWGNGNEQYF. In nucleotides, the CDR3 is TGCAGTGCTAGAGATTGGGGTAACGGCAACGAGCAGTACTTC.

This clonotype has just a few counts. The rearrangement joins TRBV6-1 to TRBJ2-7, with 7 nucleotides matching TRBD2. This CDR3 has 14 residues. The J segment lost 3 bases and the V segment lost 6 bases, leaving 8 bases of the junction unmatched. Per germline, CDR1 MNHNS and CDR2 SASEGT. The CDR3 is CASSNLGGDYEQYF. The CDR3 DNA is TGTGCCAGCAGCAACCTGGGGGGGGACTACGAGCAGTACTTC.

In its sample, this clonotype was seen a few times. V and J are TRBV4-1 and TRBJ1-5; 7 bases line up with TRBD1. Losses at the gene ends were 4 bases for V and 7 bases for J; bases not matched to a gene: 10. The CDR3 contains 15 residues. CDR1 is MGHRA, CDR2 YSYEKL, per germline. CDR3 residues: CASSPPGTAHQPQHF. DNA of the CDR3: TGCGCCAGCAGCCCCCCCGGGACAGCGCACCAGCCCCAGCATTTT.

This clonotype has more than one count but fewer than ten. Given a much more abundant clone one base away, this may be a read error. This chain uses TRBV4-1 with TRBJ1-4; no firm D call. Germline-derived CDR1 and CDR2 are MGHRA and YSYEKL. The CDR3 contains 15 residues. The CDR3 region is CAGSRSGDRNEKLFF. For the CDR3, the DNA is TGCGCCGGCAGCCGATCAGGTGATAGGAATGAAAAACTGTTTTTT.

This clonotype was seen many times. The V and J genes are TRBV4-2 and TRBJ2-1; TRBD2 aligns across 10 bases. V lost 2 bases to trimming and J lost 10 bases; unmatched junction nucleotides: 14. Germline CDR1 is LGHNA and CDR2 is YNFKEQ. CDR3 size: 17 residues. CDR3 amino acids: CASSQNSGGSRAPEQFF. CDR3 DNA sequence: TGTGCCAGCAGCCAAAATAGCGGGGGGTCCCGGGCGCCCGAGCAGTTCTTC.

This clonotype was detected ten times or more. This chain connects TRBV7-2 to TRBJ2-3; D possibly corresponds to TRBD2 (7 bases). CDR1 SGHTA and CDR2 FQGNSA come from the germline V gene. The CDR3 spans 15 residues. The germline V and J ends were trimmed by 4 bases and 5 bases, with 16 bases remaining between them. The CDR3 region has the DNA TGTGCCAGCAGCTCCCCGGGGGGCGCCGGAGATACGCAGTATTTT. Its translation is CASSSPGGAGDTQYF.

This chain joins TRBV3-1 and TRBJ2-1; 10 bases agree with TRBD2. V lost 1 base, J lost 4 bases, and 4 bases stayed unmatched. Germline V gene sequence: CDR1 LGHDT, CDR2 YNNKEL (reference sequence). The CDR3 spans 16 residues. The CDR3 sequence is CASSQGIAGGYNEQFF. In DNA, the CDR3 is TGTGCCAGCAGCCAAGGCATAGCGGGAGGTTACAATGAGCAGTTCTTC.

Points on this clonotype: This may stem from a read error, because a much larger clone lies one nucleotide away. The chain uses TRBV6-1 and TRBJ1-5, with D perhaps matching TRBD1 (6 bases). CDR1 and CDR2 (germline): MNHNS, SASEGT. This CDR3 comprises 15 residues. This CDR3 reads CAGSEVGGFNQPQHF. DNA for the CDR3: TGTGCCGGCAGTGAAGTAGGGGGATTCAATCAGCCCCAGCATTTT.

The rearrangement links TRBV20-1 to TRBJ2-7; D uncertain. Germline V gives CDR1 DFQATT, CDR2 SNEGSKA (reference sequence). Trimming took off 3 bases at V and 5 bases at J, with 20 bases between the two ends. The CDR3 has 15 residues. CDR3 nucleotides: TGCAGTGCTAGTGGGTCTTGGTGGGGTGGCGACGAGCAGTACTTC. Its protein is CSASGSWWGGDEQYF.

The CDR3 DNA follows: TGCAGCGTTGCCCAGAGAAACACCGGGGAGCTGTTTTTT. Its translation is CSVAQRNTGELFF. The V gene is TRBV29-1, the J gene TRBJ2-2; D unclear. The CDR3 is 13 amino acids. CDR1 is SQVTM, CDR2 ANQGSEA, per germline. Trimming removed 4 bases at V and 2 bases at J, with 8 bases between.

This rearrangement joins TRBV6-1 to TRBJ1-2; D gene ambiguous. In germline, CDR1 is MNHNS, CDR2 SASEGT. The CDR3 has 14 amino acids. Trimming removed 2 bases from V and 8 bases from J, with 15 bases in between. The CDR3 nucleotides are TGTGCCAGCAGTGAATTTGCCAGCCCTGGAGGCTACACCTTC. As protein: CASSEFASPGGYTF.

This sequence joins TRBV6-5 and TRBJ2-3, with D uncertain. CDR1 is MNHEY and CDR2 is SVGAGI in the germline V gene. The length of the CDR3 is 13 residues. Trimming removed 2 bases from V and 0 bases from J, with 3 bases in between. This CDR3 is CASSYRSTDTQYF. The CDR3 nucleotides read TGTGCCAGCAGTTACCGGAGCACAGATACGCAGTATTTT.

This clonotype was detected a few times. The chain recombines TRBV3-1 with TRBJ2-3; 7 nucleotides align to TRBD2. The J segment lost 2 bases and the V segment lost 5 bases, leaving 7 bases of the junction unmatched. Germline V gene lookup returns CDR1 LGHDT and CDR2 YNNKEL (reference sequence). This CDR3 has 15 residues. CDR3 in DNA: TGTGCCAGCAGCACGGCGCGGGGGAACACAGATACGCAGTATTTT. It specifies CASSTARGNTDTQYF.

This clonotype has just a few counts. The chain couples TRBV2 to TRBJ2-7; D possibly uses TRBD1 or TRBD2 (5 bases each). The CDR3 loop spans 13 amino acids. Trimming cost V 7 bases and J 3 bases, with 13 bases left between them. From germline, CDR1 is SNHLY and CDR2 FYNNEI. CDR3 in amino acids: CASNRDRNYEQYF. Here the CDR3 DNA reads TGTGCCAGCAACCGGGACCGAAACTACGAGCAGTACTTC.

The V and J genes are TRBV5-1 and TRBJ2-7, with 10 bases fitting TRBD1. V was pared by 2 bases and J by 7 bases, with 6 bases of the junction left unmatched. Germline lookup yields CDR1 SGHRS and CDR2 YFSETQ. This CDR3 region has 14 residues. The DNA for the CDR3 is TGCGCCAGCAGCTTCCGGGACAGGGGCGGAGAGCAGTACTTC. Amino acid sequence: CASSFRDRGGEQYF.

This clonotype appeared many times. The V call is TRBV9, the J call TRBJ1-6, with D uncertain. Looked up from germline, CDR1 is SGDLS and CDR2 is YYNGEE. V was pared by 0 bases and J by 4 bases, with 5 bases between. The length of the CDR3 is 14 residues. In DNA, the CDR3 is TGTGCCAGCAGCGTAGGCCTATATAATTCACCCCTCCACTTT. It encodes CASSVGLYNSPLHF.

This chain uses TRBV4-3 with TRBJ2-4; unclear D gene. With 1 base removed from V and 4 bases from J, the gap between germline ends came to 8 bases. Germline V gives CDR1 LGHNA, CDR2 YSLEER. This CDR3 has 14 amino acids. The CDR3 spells CASSQVFGKNIQYF. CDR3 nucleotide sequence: TGCGCCAGCAGCCAAGTATTCGGTAAAAACATTCAGTACTTC.

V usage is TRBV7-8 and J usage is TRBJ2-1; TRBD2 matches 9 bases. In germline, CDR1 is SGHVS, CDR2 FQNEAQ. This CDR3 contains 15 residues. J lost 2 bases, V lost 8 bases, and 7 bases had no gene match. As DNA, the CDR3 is TGTGCCAGCTTCAAGACTAGCGGAACCTACAATGAGCAGTTCTTC. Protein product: CASFKTSGTYNEQFF.

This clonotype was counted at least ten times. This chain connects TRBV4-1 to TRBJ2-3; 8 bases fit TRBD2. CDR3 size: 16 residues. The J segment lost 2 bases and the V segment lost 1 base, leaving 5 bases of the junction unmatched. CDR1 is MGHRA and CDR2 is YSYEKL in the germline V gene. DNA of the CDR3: TGCGCCAGCAGCCAAGCGTTAGCGGGGTCCACAGATACGCAGTATTTT. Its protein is CASSQALAGSTDTQYF.

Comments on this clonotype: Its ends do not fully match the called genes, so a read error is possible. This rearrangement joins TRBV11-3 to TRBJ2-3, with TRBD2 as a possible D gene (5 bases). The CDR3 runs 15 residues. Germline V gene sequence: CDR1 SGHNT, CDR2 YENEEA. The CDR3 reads CAGSLDGSRTDTQYF. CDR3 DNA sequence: TGTGCCGGCAGCTTAGATGGGAGCCGCACAGATACGCAGTATTTT.

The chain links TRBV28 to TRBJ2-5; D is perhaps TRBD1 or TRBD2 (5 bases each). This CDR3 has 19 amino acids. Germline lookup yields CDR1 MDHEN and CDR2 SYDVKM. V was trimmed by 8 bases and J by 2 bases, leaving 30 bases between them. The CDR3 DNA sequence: TGTGCCAGCGTGGGGCAGGGACCCGGTTCGGACCTCGAACAAGAGACCCAGTACTTC. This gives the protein CASVGQGPGSDLEQETQYF. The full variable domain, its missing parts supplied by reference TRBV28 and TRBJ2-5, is DVKVTQSSRYLVKRTGEKVFLECVQDMDHENMFWYRQDPGLGLRLIYFSYDVKMKEKGDIPEGYSVSREKKERFSLILESASTNQTSMYLCASVGQGPGSDLEQETQYFGPGTRLLVL.

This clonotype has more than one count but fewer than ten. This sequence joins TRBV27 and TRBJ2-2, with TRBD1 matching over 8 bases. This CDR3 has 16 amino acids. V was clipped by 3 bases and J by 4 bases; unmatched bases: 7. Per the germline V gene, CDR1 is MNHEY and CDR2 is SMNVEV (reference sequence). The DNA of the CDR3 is TGTGCCAGCAGTTTCAGAGACAGGGGTTCCACCGGGGAGCTGTTTTTT. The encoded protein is CASSFRDRGSTGELFF.

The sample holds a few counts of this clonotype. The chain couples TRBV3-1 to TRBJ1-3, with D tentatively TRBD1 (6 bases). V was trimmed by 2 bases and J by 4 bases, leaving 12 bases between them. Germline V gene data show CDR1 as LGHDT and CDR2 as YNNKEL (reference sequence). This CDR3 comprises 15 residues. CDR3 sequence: CASSQNTGSGNTIYF. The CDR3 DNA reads TGTGCCAGCAGCCAAAACACAGGGTCCGGAAACACCATATATTTT.

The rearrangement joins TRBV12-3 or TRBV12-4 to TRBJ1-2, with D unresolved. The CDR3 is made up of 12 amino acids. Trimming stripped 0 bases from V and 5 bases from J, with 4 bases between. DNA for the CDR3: TGTGCCAGCAGTTTAGCCCTGTATGGCTACACCTTC. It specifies CASSLALYGYTF.

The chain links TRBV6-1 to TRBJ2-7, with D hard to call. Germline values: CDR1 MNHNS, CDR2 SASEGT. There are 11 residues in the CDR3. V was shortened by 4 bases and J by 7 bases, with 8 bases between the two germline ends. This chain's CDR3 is CASSVLVEQYF. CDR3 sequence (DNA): TGTGCCAGCAGTGTACTGGTGGAGCAGTACTTC.

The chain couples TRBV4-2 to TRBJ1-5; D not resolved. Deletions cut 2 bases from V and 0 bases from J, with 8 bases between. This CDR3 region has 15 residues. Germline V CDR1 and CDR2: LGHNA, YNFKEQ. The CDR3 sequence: CASSQSPDSNQPQHF. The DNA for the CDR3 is TGTGCCAGCAGCCAATCTCCCGATAGCAATCAGCCCCAGCATTTT.

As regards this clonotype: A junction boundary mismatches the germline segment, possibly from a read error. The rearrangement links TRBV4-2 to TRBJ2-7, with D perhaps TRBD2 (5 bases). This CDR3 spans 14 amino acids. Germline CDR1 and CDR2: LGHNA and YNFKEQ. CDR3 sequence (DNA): TGTACCAGCAGCCAGGAGGAAAGCTCCTACGAGCAGTACTTC. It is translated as CTSSQEESSYEQYF.

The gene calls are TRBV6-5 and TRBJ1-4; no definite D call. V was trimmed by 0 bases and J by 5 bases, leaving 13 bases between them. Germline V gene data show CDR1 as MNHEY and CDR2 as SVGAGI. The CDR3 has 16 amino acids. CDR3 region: CASSYSVGAQNEKLFF. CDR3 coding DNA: TGTGCCAGCAGTTACTCCGTCGGAGCCCAAAATGAAAAACTGTTTTTT.

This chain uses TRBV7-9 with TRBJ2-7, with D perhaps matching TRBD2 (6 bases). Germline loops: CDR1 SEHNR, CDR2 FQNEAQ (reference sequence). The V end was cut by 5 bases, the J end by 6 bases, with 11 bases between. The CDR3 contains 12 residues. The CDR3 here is CASSIEGLEQYF. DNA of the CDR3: TGTGCCAGCAGCATCGAGGGACTCGAGCAGTACTTC.

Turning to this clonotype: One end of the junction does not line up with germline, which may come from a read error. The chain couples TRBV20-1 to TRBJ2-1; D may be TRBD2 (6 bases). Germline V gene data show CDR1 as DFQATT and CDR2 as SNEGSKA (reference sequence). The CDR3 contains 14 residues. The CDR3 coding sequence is TGCGGTGCTAGCTACAGGACTACCCTAGGCGAGCAGTTCTTC. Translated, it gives CGASYRTTLGEQFF.

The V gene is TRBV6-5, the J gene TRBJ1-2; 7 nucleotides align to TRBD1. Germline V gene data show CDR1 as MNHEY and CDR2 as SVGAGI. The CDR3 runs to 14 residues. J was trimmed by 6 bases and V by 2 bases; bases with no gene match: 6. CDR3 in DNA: TGTGCCAGCAGTTACCGACAACAGGGGAATGGCTACACCTTC. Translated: CASSYRQQGNGYTF.